These 7 T cell receptor beta chains originate from one sample sequenced in a study of blood T cell repertoires in COVID-19. TCRdb's copy holds only in-frame clones and misses some; the assay was immunoSEQ multiplex PCR. The sample has some 130,000 clones, under 95% seen once. Sequencing was carried out using peripheral blood. Receptors were obtained from a man in his forties or fifties with active COVID-19.

The rearrangement links TRBV3-1 (or the pseudogene TRBV3-2) to TRBJ2-1; 7 bases map to TRBD1. From germline, CDR1 is LGHDT and CDR2 YNNKEL (reference sequence). V was pared by 7 bases and J by 0 bases, with 6 bases of the junction left unmatched. The CDR3 contains 15 residues. The CDR3 sequence: CASTLGGRSYNEQFF. CDR3 in DNA: TGTGCCAGCACCCTAGGGGGCCGCTCCTACAATGAGCAGTTCTTC.

This chain uses TRBV2 with TRBJ2-1; 13 positions agree with TRBD2. This CDR3 contains 16 residues. CDR1 is SNHLY, CDR2 FYNNEI, per germline. The V and J ends lost 5 bases and 6 bases, in that order; junction bases with no gene match: 7. This chain's CDR3 is CASSSGLAGVVNEQFF. CDR3 sequence (DNA): TGTGCCAGCAGTTCTGGACTAGCGGGGGTCGTCAATGAGCAGTTCTTC.

J is TRBJ1-2 and V is TRBV2, with a weak D call TRBD1 (6 bases). The CDR3 runs to 15 residues. V was pared by 7 bases and J by 4 bases, with 19 bases between. CDR1 and CDR2 from the germline V gene are SNHLY and FYNNEI. The CDR3 reads CASNGRPDSLYGYTF. CDR3 nucleotides: TGTGCCAGCAATGGGAGACCGGACAGCCTCTATGGCTACACCTTC.

The rearrangement links TRBV21-1 to TRBJ1-6; the table's TRBD1 call for D was not verified on the DNA. TRBV21-1 is shown as a pseudogene. CDR3 length: 18 amino acids. The CDR3 nucleotides are TGTGCCAGCAGCTCAAAAGGCCAGGTTGGTTCCTATAATTCACCCCTCCACTTT. It encodes CASSSKGQVGSYNSPLHF.

The V call is TRBV2, the J call TRBJ1-1; TRBD1 is a possible D gene (6 bases). There are 14 residues in the CDR3. Trimming removed 8 bases from V and 2 bases from J, with 15 bases in between. Germline CDR1 SNHLY, CDR2 FYNNEI. The CDR3 bases are TGTGCCAGCCGTCGGACAGAATTTAACACTGAAGCTTTCTTT. Protein: CASRRTEFNTEAFF. Using reference TRBV2 and TRBJ1-1 for the parts outside the CDR3, the full variable domain is EPEVTQTPSHQVTQMGQEVILRCVPISNHLYFYWYRQILGQKVEFLVSFYNNEISEKSEIFDDQFSVERPDGSNFTLKIRSTKLEDSAMYFCASRRTEFNTEAFFGQGTRLTVV.

The chain has TRBV18 and TRBJ2-1; 8 positions agree with TRBD2. The CDR3 spans 14 residues. Per germline, CDR1 KGHSH and CDR2 LQKENI. V lost 4 bases to trimming and J lost 5 bases; unmatched junction nucleotides: 4. CDR3 protein: CASSQLAANNEQFF. The CDR3 nucleotides read TGTGCCAGCTCACAACTAGCGGCCAACAATGAGCAGTTCTTC. Full variable domain (remainder filled in from reference TRBV18 and TRBJ2-1): NAGVMQNPRHLVRRRGQEARLRCSPMKGHSHVYWYRQLPEEGLKFMVYLQKENIIDESGMPKERFSAEFPKEGPSILRIQQVVRGDSAAYFCASSQLAANNEQFFGPGTRLTVL.

In its sample, this clone was seen a few times. The V gene is TRBV3-1 (or the pseudogene TRBV3-2), the J gene TRBJ1-2, with D possibly TRBD1 on 6 matching bases. Trimming took off 4 bases at V and 4 bases at J, with 16 bases between the two ends. The germline gives CDR1 LGHDT, CDR2 YNNKEL (reference sequence). The CDR3 consists of 15 residues. DNA of the CDR3: TGTGCCAGCAGCCGCGTACAGGGTACCATCTATGGCTACACCTTC. It translates to CASSRVQGTIYGYTF.